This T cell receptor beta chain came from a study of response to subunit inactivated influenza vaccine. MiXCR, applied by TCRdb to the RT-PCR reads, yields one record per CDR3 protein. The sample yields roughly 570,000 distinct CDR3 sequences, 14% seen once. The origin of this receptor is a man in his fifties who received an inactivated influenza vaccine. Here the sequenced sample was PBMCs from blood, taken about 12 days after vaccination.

The CDR3 protein is CSARDSTYEQYF. The CDR3 bases are TGCAGTGCTCGGGACAGCACCTACGAGCAGTACTTC. The chain links TRBV20-1 to TRBJ2-7, with 7 bases aligning to TRBD1. Germline V gene lookup returns CDR1 DFQATT and CDR2 SNEGSKA (reference sequence). The V and J ends lost 5 bases and 2 bases, in that order; junction bases with no gene match: 3. The CDR3 covers 12 residues.